The next 16 T cell receptor beta chains were all read from a single sample in a study of CD8 T cells in Susac syndrome. RNA amounts of about 0.5 to 1 ug underwent reverse transcription with random hexamers. One entry per CDR3 protein results from TCRdb running MiXCR on the immunoSEQ multiplex PCR reads. This table holds 200,000 to 300,000 distinct CDR3 sequences, 93% found once. Sequences were obtained from CD4+ T cells from PBMCs. These receptors came from a human donor with multiple sclerosis.

The J gene is TRBJ1-3, the V gene TRBV10-3; D not resolved. The germline V gene has CDR1 ENHRY and CDR2 SYGVKD. The CDR3 runs 15 residues. The germline V and J ends were trimmed by 4 bases and 0 bases, with 10 bases remaining between them. The CDR3 nucleotides are TGTGCCATCAGTGTGGCAGGCGGCTCTGGAAACACCATATATTTT. It is translated as CAISVAGGSGNTIYF.

The gene calls are TRBV25-1 and TRBJ1-4; D is unclear. Germline V gene lookup returns CDR1 MGHDK and CDR2 SYGVNS. This CDR3 is built from 14 residues. Trimming removed 4 bases at V and 5 bases at J, with 11 bases between. CDR3 sequence (DNA): TGTGCCAGCAGTGTTTCAGCGGCAAATGAAAAACTGTTTTTT. It yields the protein CASSVSAANEKLFF.

The chain uses TRBV6-1 and TRBJ2-7, with D possibly being TRBD1 (7 bases). The CDR3 has 13 amino acids. Germline V gene data show CDR1 as MNHNS and CDR2 as SASEGT. V shed 7 bases and J shed 6 bases, with 16 bases lying between them. CDR3 region: CASKQGRLSEQYF. The CDR3 DNA reads TGTGCCAGCAAACAGGGGAGGTTGAGCGAGCAGTACTTC.

The count of this clonotype is one. The DNA of the CDR3 is TGTGCCAGCAGCCCCGCAGGGGGTACCTACAATGAGCAGTTCTTC. It specifies CASSPAGGTYNEQFF. The chain combines TRBV7-9 with TRBJ2-1, with TRBD1 identical over 7 bases. This CDR3 contains 15 residues. Germline values: CDR1 SEHNR, CDR2 FQNEAQ (reference sequence). V was clipped by 5 bases and J by 2 bases; unmatched bases: 6.

The chain combines TRBV20-1 with TRBJ1-5; D remains ambiguous. The CDR3 sequence is 14 residues long. The germline V and J ends were trimmed by 1 base and 6 bases, with 13 bases remaining between them. Germline V gene data show CDR1 as DFQATT and CDR2 as SNEGSKA (reference sequence). As DNA, the CDR3 is TGCAGTGCTAGAGGGACGGCCTCAAGTCAGCCCCAGCATTTT. This gives the protein CSARGTASSQPQHF.

The V and J genes are TRBV30 and TRBJ1-2, with D uncertain. There are 13 residues in the CDR3. Trimming took off 1 base at V and 2 bases at J, with 8 bases between the two ends. Germline CDR1 is GTSNPN and CDR2 is SVGIG (reference sequence). CDR3 sequence: CAWSDTANYGYTF. CDR3 in DNA: TGTGCCTGGAGTGATACGGCCAACTATGGCTACACCTTC. The entire variable domain, with the rest obtained from reference TRBV30 and TRBJ1-2, is as follows: SQTIHQWPATLVQPVGSPLSLECTVEGTSNPNLYWYRQAAGRGLQLLFYSVGIGQISSEVPQNLSASRPQDRQFILSSKKLLLSDSGFYLCAWSDTANYGYTFGSGTRLTVV.

The rearrangement links TRBV28 to TRBJ2-7; D not resolved. V shed 1 base and J shed 7 bases, with 5 bases lying between them. From germline, CDR1 is MDHEN and CDR2 SYDVKM. This CDR3 has 11 amino acids. The CDR3 DNA follows: TGTGCCAGCAGTTTATTATGGGAGCAGTACTTC. Translating gives CASSLLWEQYF.

This chain joins TRBV7-2 and TRBJ2-1; 12 bases agree with TRBD2. J was trimmed by 4 bases and V by 1 base; bases with no gene match: 5. The CDR3 loop spans 17 amino acids. Germline values: CDR1 SGHTA, CDR2 FQGNSA. The CDR3 bases are TGTGCCAGCAGCTTAGTGACTAGCGGGGGAGGTTACAATGAGCAGTTCTTC. Its protein product is CASSLVTSGGGYNEQFF.

The chain uses TRBV5-4 and TRBJ2-5; the match to TRBD2 covers 10 bases. Per germline, CDR1 SGHNT and CDR2 YYREEE (reference sequence). J was trimmed by 1 base and V by 4 bases; bases with no gene match: 10. CDR3 length: 17 amino acids. Here the CDR3 reads CASSGETRTSGQETQYF. Here the CDR3 DNA reads TGTGCCAGCAGCGGGGAAACAAGGACTAGCGGCCAAGAGACCCAGTACTTC.

The chain links TRBV12-3 or TRBV12-4 to TRBJ1-1; D not certain. The ends were cut back, 3 bases at V and 0 bases at J, with 8 bases in the middle. The CDR3 totals 14 residues. This CDR3 is CASSLHDMNTEAFF. DNA for the CDR3: TGTGCCAGCAGTTTGCACGATATGAACACTGAAGCTTTCTTT.

The chain joins TRBV21-1 to TRBJ1-2; the D call of TRBD1 is as the table states it, not checked on the DNA. TRBV21-1 is a pseudogene. The CDR3 is 14 amino acids. The CDR3 DNA follows: TGTGCCGGGGGTCCGGGACAGAACCGCTATGGCTACACCTTC. Its protein is CAGGPGQNRYGYTF.

This clonotype showed up just a few times. The CDR3 protein is CASSLTGSNTGELFF. CDR3 coding DNA: TGTGCCAGCAGCCTTACAGGGTCGAACACCGGGGAGCTGTTTTTT. The rearrangement links TRBV7-3 to TRBJ2-2; maybe TRBD1 (6 bases). V lost 5 bases and J 0 bases, leaving 10 bases between the germline ends. The germline CDR1 and CDR2 sequences are SGHTA and FQGTGA. The CDR3 runs to 15 residues.

The chain links TRBV7-2 to TRBJ2-5; a weak D match, TRBD1 (5 bases). V shed 5 bases and J shed 5 bases, with 12 bases lying between them. The CDR3 is made up of 13 amino acids. Germline loops: CDR1 SGHTA, CDR2 FQGNSA. The CDR3 here is CASSPGQGETQYF. The CDR3 DNA reads TGTGCCAGCAGCCCCGGGCAGGGTGAGACCCAGTACTTC.

This chain uses TRBV29-1 with TRBJ2-1; no reliable D call. This CDR3 has 12 residues. V gave up 4 bases and J gave up 5 bases, with 9 bases separating them. Per germline, CDR1 SQVTM and CDR2 ANQGSEA. CDR3 residues: CSVGKGDNEQFF. The CDR3 nucleotides read TGCAGCGTTGGAAAAGGAGACAATGAGCAGTTCTTC.

CDR3 sequence: CASTSGGRIGNEQFF. Here the CDR3 DNA reads TGTGCCAGCACGTCGGGGGGCCGAATAGGCAATGAGCAGTTCTTC. V gene TRBV6-5 combines with J gene TRBJ2-1, with D maybe TRBD2 (7 bases). V was pared by 7 bases and J by 6 bases, with 19 bases between. CDR3 length: 15 residues. Per germline, CDR1 MNHEY and CDR2 SVGAGI.

The V and J genes are TRBV24-1 and TRBJ1-5; D call uncertain. The CDR3 contains 14 residues. The V gene lost 5 bases and the J gene lost 0 bases, with 7 bases spanning the gap. Germline lookup yields CDR1 KGHDR and CDR2 SFDVKD. CDR3 DNA sequence: TGTGCCACCAGTGTGGGGAGTAGCAATCAGCCCCAGCATTTT. Protein product: CATSVGSSNQPQHF.